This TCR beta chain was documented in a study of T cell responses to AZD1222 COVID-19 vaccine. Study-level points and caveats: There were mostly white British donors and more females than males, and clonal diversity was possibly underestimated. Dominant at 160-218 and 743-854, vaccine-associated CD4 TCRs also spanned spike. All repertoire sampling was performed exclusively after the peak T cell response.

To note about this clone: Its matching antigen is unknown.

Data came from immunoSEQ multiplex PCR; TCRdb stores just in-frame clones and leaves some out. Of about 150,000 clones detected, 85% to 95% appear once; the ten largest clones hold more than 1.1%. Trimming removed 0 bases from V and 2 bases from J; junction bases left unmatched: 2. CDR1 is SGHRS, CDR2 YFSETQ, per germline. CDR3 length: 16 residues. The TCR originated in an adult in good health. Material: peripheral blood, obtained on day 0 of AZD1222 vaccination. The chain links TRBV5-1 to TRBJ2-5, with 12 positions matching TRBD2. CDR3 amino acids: CASSLVGTSGQETQYF. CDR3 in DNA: TGCGCCAGCAGCTTGGTTGGGACTAGCGGGCAAGAGACCCAGTACTTC.